This T cell receptor beta chain comes out of a study of cytomegalovirus exposure and HLA in healthy donors. Study results and limitations: Presence/absence analyses took donor sequencing depth as roughly uniform.

Both 60 Vbeta primers and 13 Jbeta primers went into the PCR. The protocol was immunoSEQ multiplex PCR, while the TCRdb copy is restricted to in-frame clones and leaves out a portion. The profile shows under 200,000 clones, approximately 81% of them singletons. Note on this clone: Its antigen is not identified. Other DNA sequences in this specimen translate into the identical CDR3.

The TCR originated in a man between 18 and 35 years old in good health and CMV-seronegative. Sequencing input: PBMCs.

CDR3 region: CASSLGETGVASGCDQPQHF. DNA for the CDR3: TGTGCCAGCAGTTTAGGGGAGACAGGAGTAGCGTCGGGGTGCGATCAGCCCCAGCATTTT. The chain links TRBV27 to TRBJ1-5, with D possibly being TRBD1 (6 bases). CDR3 size: 20 residues. Germline V CDR1 and CDR2: MNHEY, SMNVEV (reference sequence). The V end was cut by 2 bases, the J end by 5 bases, with 28 bases between.